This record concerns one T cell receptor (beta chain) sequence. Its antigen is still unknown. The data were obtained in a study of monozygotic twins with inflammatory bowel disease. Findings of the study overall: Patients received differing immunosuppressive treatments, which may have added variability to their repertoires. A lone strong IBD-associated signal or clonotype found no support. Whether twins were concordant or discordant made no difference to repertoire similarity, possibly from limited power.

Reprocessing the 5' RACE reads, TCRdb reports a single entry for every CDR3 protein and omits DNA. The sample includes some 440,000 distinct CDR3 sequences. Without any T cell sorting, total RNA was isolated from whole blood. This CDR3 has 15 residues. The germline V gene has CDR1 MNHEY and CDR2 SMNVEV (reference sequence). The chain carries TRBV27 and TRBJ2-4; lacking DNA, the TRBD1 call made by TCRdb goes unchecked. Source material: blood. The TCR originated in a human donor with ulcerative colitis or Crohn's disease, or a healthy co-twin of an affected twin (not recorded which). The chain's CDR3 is CASRDLKRLTNIQYF.